This T cell receptor (beta chain) stems from a study of T-cell memory formation after mild COVID-19. Study results and caveats: CD4+ contracting clones lay mainly in CM and EM, CD8+ ones in EMRA. The authors left the SARS-CoV-2 specificity of second-wave clones peaking on day 37 unconfirmed.

A few counts support this clonotype. Its antigen is currently unknown. TCRdb redid the calling of the 5' RACE reads with MiXCR, one entry per CDR3 protein. The sample lists 250,000 to 350,000 distinct CDR3 sequences, roughly 21% occurring once. V shed 3 bases and J 1 base; nucleotides not matched to a gene: 5. Germline V gene sequence: CDR1 SGHVS, CDR2 FNYEAQ. The CDR3 contains 15 residues. The sequenced sample consisted of PBMCs or a T cell subset sorted from them (not recorded which). The genes are TRBV7-6 and TRBJ2-5; 7 nucleotides align to TRBD2. This sequence was found in a man between 18 and 29 years old who had mild COVID-19 (a few samples of this study predate the infection). Cell type and time point are not known. CDR3 protein: CASSLGEGLQETQYF. DNA of the CDR3: TGTGCCAGCAGCTTGGGGGAGGGCCTCCAAGAGACCCAGTACTTC.